Below, 27 T cell receptor beta chains from the same sample are listed, as sequenced in a study of cytomegalovirus exposure and HLA in healthy donors. Data came from immunoSEQ multiplex PCR; TCRdb stores just in-frame clones and leaves some out. The sample lists about 120,000 clones; roughly 90% were seen once. The sequencing input was PBMCs. The receptors here all came from a woman aged 18-30 years in good health and CMV-seropositive.

This chain links TRBV2 with TRBJ2-6; D uncertain. The CDR3 contains 15 residues. The V gene's germline CDR1 is SNHLY and CDR2 FYNNEI. The V gene lost 4 bases and the J gene lost 5 bases, with 12 bases spanning the gap. The CDR3 loop is CASSATVSRANVLTF. The CDR3 coding sequence is TGTGCCAGCAGTGCCACGGTTTCTCGGGCCAACGTCCTGACTTTC.

The chain carries TRBV6-6 and TRBJ1-5, with TRBD1 identical over 8 bases. J gave up 3 bases and V 6 bases, and 4 bases lay outside the gene matches. Germline lookup yields CDR1 MNHNY and CDR2 SVGAGI (reference sequence). This CDR3 is built from 14 residues. The DNA for the CDR3 is TGTGCCAGCAGGAGGGGACAGGTCAATCAGCCCCAGCATTTT. Its translation: CASRRGQVNQPQHF.

This chain joins TRBV5-1 and TRBJ2-3, with D maybe TRBD2 (5 bases). There are 14 residues in the CDR3. Deletions cut 7 bases from V and 0 bases from J, with 12 bases between. Per germline, CDR1 SGHRS and CDR2 YFSETQ. The CDR3 DNA is TGCGCCAGCTCACGAGCGGTTAGCACAGATACGCAGTATTTT. Translation gives CASSRAVSTDTQYF.

This chain connects TRBV5-1 to TRBJ1-2; TRBD1 matches at 11 bases. The CDR3 consists of 14 residues. The germline CDR1 and CDR2 sequences are SGHRS and YFSETQ. V trimming: 6 bases; J trimming: 4 bases; junction bases outside the gene matches: 5. For the CDR3, the DNA is TGCGCCAGCAATGCCGGGACAGGGGGCTATGGCTACACCTTC. Its translation is CASNAGTGGYGYTF.

The rearrangement uses TRBV7-2 and TRBJ2-3; D may be TRBD1 (7 bases). This CDR3 comprises 18 residues. Germline assignment: CDR1 SGHTA and CDR2 FQGNSA. Between the trimmed V and J ends, which lost 2 bases and 5 bases, there was a span of 23 bases. CDR3 sequence: CASSLSSTSTGREDTQYF. The CDR3 DNA reads TGTGCCAGCAGCTTATCTTCAACTTCGACAGGGCGGGAAGATACGCAGTATTTT. The full variable domain, rest sourced from reference TRBV7-2 and TRBJ2-3, is GAGVSQSPSNKVTEKGKDVELRCDPISGHTALYWYRQSLGQGLEFLIYFQGNSAPDKSGLPSDRFSAERTGGSVSTLTIQRTQQEDSAVYLCASSLSSTSTGREDTQYFGPGTRLTVL.

The V and J genes are TRBV30 and TRBJ1-2; D gene unclear. Trimming stripped 3 bases from V and 9 bases from J, with 8 bases between. This CDR3 has 10 residues. Germline CDR1 GTSNPN, CDR2 SVGIG (reference sequence). The CDR3 DNA is TGTGCCTGGAGGCAGGCGAGCTACACCTTC. The encoded protein is CAWRQASYTF.

The V call is TRBV18, the J call TRBJ1-2; the match to TRBD1 covers 10 bases. The V segment lost 6 bases and the J segment 5 bases; nucleotides outside the gene matches: 6. The germline CDR1 and CDR2 sequences are KGHSH and LQKENI. The CDR3 extends over 14 amino acids. This CDR3 is CASSAGTGAYGYTF. CDR3 nucleotides: TGTGCCAGCTCGGCCGGGACAGGGGCTTATGGCTACACCTTC.

This sequence joins TRBV19 and TRBJ2-1, with D unresolved. Between the trimmed V and J ends, which lost 7 bases and 9 bases, there was a span of 22 bases. The length of the CDR3 is 15 residues. Germline values: CDR1 LNHDA, CDR2 SQIVND (reference sequence). The CDR3 DNA reads as TGTGCCAGTAACCCAAGTGGGCTGGGTACAATTGAGCAGTTCTTC. Amino acids: CASNPSGLGTIEQFF.

The DNA of the CDR3 is TGTGCCAGCAGTCTCCGCTTGGGACAGACCTACGAGCAGTACTTC. Protein product: CASSLRLGQTYEQYF. The chain links TRBV27 to TRBJ2-7; 7 bases map to TRBD1. V was clipped by 5 bases and J by 2 bases; unmatched bases: 9. The CDR3 runs to 15 residues. CDR1 and CDR2 from the germline V gene are MNHEY and SMNVEV (reference sequence).

This sequence joins TRBV13 and TRBJ1-5, with no clear D. With 4 bases removed from V and 7 bases from J, the gap between germline ends came to 8 bases. This CDR3 has 12 residues. Germline values: CDR1 PRHDT, CDR2 FYEKMQ (reference sequence). CDR3 bases: TGTGCCAGCAGCTCCCGGGGACAGCCCCAGCATTTT. Its translation is CASSSRGQPQHF. The variable domain in full, with the rest retrieved from reference TRBV13 and TRBJ1-5, is AAGVIQSPRHLIKEKRETATLKCYPIPRHDTVYWYQQGPGQDPQFLISFYEKMQSDKGSIPDRFSAQQFSDYHSELNMSSLELGDSALYFCASSSRGQPQHFGDGTRLSIL.

CDR3 nucleotide sequence: TGCGCCAGCAGTGCAGGGCTTACGAACACCATATATTTT. It encodes CASSAGLTNTIYF. The rearrangement uses TRBV4-1 and TRBJ1-3, with D tentatively TRBD1 (5 bases). The V end was cut by 6 bases, the J end by 7 bases, with 13 bases between. This CDR3 has 13 amino acids. The germline gives CDR1 MGHRA, CDR2 YSYEKL.

The DNA for the CDR3 is TGTGCCATCAGTGAGTATACGGAGGGCTACACCTTC. Protein: CAISEYTEGYTF. The chain links TRBV10-3 to TRBJ1-2, with D unresolved. The V gene lost 1 base and the J gene lost 8 bases, with 8 bases spanning the gap. CDR1 is ENHRY, CDR2 SYGVKD, per germline. The CDR3 extends over 12 amino acids.

The chain uses TRBV30 and TRBJ1-2; the match to TRBD1 covers 10 bases. This CDR3 is built from 13 residues. The germline CDR1 and CDR2 sequences are GTSNPN and SVGIG (reference sequence). Trimming took 3 bases from V and 7 from J; bases not matched to a gene: 5. The chain's CDR3 is CAWRPGTGVGYTF. Here the CDR3 DNA reads TGTGCCTGGAGGCCCGGGACAGGGGTTGGCTACACCTTC.

This rearrangement joins TRBV10-3 to TRBJ1-1, with TRBD1 identical over 8 bases. The germline CDR1 and CDR2 sequences are ENHRY and SYGVKD. V trimming: 6 bases; J trimming: 6 bases; junction bases outside the gene matches: 9. This CDR3 spans 14 amino acids. CDR3 sequence reads: CAISERQGRAEAFF. CDR3 DNA sequence: TGTGCCATCAGCGAAAGACAGGGGAGAGCTGAAGCTTTCTTT.

This clone was picked up one time. The DNA for the CDR3 is TGTGCCAGCAGCTTAGGTAGACTAGCGGGAGGGAATGAGCAGTTCTTC. Its translation: CASSLGRLAGGNEQFF. V usage is TRBV11-3 and J usage is TRBJ2-1; 14 positions match TRBD2. The CDR3 extends over 16 amino acids. Unmatched junction bases numbered 3, after V lost 1 base and J lost 7 bases. The V gene's germline CDR1 is SGHNT and CDR2 YENEEA.

The V and J genes are TRBV6-1 and TRBJ2-1; TRBD2 matches 10 bases. The CDR3 has 15 residues. Trimming took 6 bases from V and 2 from J; bases not matched to a gene: 4. Germline V CDR1 and CDR2: MNHNS, SASEGT. The CDR3 bases are TGTGCCAGCAGACGAGCGGGGGGGCCCTACAATGAGCAGTTCTTC. Its translation: CASRRAGGPYNEQFF.

The chain couples TRBV10-3 to TRBJ2-2, with a possible D match to TRBD1 (5 bases). Germline CDR1 reads ENHRY; CDR2 reads SYGVKD. The ends were cut back, 2 bases at V and 2 bases at J, with 6 bases in the middle. The CDR3 contains 14 residues. CDR3 in amino acids: CAISEGANTGELFF. CDR3 in DNA: TGTGCCATCAGTGAGGGGGCTAACACCGGGGAGCTGTTTTTT.

The rearrangement joins TRBV6-4 to TRBJ2-3; D perhaps matches TRBD1 (6 bases). Trimming removed 3 bases at V and 8 bases at J, with 12 bases between. The CDR3 runs 13 residues. Germline loops: CDR1 MRHNA, CDR2 SNTAGT. CDR3 DNA sequence: TGTGCCAGCAGTGAATCCAGGGGAGCTACGCAGTATTTT. It is translated as CASSESRGATQYF.

CDR3 coding DNA: TGTGCCAGCAGCTTAGCCCTAGCGGGGGGACGAACGCAGTATTTT. Encoded protein: CASSLALAGGRTQYF. The chain employs TRBV11-3 and TRBJ2-3, with 11 bases aligning to TRBD2. CDR1 is SGHNT, CDR2 YENEEA, per germline. CDR3 length: 15 amino acids. V shed 1 base, J shed 9 bases, and the junction held 6 bases outside the gene matches.

The chain is built from TRBV2 and TRBJ1-1, with a possible D match to TRBD1 (6 bases). Germline V gene lookup returns CDR1 SNHLY and CDR2 FYNNEI. This CDR3 is 13 amino acids long. V gave up 5 bases and J gave up 2 bases, with 9 bases separating them. This CDR3 is CASSNRVNTEAFF. The CDR3 DNA follows: TGTGCCAGCAGTAACAGGGTTAACACTGAAGCTTTCTTT.

The chain couples TRBV6-5 to TRBJ1-1, with D possibly TRBD1 on 6 matching bases. The ends were cut back, 6 bases at V and 5 bases at J, with 13 bases in the middle. CDR3 length: 13 residues. Looked up from germline, CDR1 is MNHEY and CDR2 is SVGAGI. The CDR3 reads CASSSRGGTEAFF. The DNA for the CDR3 is TGTGCCAGCAGCTCCAGGGGAGGGACTGAAGCTTTCTTT.

This chain connects TRBV7-9 to TRBJ1-1; TRBD1 matches 9 bases. In germline, CDR1 is SEHNR, CDR2 FQNEAQ (reference sequence). J was trimmed by 6 bases and V by 2 bases; bases with no gene match: 7. The CDR3 loop spans 15 amino acids. CDR3 sequence reads: CASSLLRTGVPEAFF. The CDR3 region has the DNA TGTGCCAGCAGCTTATTGCGGACAGGGGTACCTGAAGCTTTCTTT.

The J gene is TRBJ1-2, the V gene TRBV9; D is ambiguous. The CDR3 consists of 15 residues. Germline V CDR1 and CDR2: SGDLS, YYNGEE. V lost 0 bases and J 1 base, leaving 10 bases between the germline ends. The CDR3, as DNA: TGTGCCAGCAGCGTAGAGTCAGAATTTAACTATGGCTACACCTTC. It encodes CASSVESEFNYGYTF. Supplemented by reference TRBV9 and TRBJ1-2, the full variable domain reads DSGVTQTPKHLITATGQRVTLRCSPRSGDLSVYWYQQSLDQGLQFLIQYYNGEERAKGNILERFSAQQFPDLHSELNLSSLELGDSALYFCASSVESEFNYGYTFGSGTRLTVV.

This clone appeared a single time. The chain joins TRBV7-9 to TRBJ2-3; maybe TRBD1 (8 bases). Germline values: CDR1 SEHNR, CDR2 FQNEAQ (reference sequence). V was cut by 5 bases and J by 6 bases, with 15 bases left in between. The CDR3 is 14 amino acids. CDR3 protein: CASSRTGGGDTQYF. The CDR3 DNA reads TGTGCCAGCAGCCGCACAGGGGGAGGGGATACGCAGTATTTT.

The J gene is TRBJ2-7, the V gene TRBV6-1; 9 nucleotides align to TRBD1. With V trimmed by 4 bases and J by 0 bases, 13 bases remained unmatched. CDR1 and CDR2 (germline): MNHNS, SASEGT. The CDR3 spans 18 residues. The CDR3: CASSGSQGARSLSYEQYF. The CDR3 DNA reads as TGTGCCAGCAGTGGGTCACAGGGGGCGCGAAGTCTCTCCTACGAGCAGTACTTC.

The CDR3 DNA reads TGTGCCAGCAGCTTAGGGGGCGGCTACACCTTC. Translation gives CASSLGGGYTF. The chain carries TRBV11-2 and TRBJ1-2; a weak D match, TRBD1 (5 bases). V was trimmed by 1 base and J by 8 bases, leaving 5 bases between them. The length of the CDR3 is 11 residues. Germline lookup yields CDR1 SGHAT and CDR2 FQNNGV.

The chain has TRBV5-1 and TRBJ2-2; D is uncertain. Trimming cost V 4 bases and J 0 bases, with 7 bases left between them. The CDR3 covers 14 residues. Germline loops: CDR1 SGHRS, CDR2 YFSETQ. CDR3 residues: CASSPLTNTGELFF. The CDR3, as DNA: TGCGCCAGCAGCCCCCTAACGAACACCGGGGAGCTGTTTTTT.